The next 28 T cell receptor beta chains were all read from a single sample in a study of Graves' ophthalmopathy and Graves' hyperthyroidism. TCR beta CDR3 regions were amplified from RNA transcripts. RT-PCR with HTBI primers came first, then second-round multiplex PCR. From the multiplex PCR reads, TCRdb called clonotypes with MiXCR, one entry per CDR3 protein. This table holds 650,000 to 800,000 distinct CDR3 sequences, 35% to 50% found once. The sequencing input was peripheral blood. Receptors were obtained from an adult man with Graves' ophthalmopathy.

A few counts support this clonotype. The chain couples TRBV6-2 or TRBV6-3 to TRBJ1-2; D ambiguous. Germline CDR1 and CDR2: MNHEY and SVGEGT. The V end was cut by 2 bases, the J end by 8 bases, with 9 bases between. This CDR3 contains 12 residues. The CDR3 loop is CASSYPTEGYTF. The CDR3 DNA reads TGTGCCAGCAGTTACCCTACTGAGGGCTACACCTTC.

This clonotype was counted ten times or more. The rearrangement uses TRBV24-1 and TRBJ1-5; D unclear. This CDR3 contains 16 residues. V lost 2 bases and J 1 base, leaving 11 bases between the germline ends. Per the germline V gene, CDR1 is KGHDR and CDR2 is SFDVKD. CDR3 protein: CATSDSSDSSNQPQHF. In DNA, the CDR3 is TGTGCCACCAGTGATTCCTCCGACTCCAGCAATCAGCCCCAGCATTTT.

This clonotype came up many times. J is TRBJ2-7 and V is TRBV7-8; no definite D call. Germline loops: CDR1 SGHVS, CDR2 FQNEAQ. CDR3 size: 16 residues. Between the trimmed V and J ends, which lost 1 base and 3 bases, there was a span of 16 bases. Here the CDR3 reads CASSLVNYHTNYEQYF. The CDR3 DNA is TGTGCCAGCAGCTTAGTCAACTATCATACGAACTACGAGCAGTACTTC.

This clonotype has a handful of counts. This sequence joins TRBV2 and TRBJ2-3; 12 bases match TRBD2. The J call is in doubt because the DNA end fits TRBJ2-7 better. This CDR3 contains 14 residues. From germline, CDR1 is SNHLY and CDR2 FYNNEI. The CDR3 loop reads CAILERLAGDTQYF. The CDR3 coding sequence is TGTGCCATACTAGAGAGACTAGCGGGGGATACGCAGTACTTC.

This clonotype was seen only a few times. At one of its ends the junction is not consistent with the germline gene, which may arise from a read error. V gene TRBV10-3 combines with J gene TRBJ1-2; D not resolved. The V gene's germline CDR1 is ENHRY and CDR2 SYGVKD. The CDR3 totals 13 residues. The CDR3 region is CASSEREIYGYTF. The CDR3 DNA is TGTGCCAGCAGTGAGAGGGAAATTTATGGCTACACCTTC.

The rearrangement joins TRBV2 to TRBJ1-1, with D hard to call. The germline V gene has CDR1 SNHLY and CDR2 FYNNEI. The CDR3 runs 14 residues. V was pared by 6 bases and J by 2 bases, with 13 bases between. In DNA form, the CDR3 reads TGTGCCAGCAGCTCACCACCTGCTAACACTGAAGCTTTCTTT. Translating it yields CASSSPPANTEAFF.

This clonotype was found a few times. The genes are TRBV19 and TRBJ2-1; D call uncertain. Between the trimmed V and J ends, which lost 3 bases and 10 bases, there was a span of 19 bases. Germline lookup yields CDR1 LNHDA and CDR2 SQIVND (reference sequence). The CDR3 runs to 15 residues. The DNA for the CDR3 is TGTGCCAGTAGTATGGCTGTAAGGCAGGCGAGCGAGCAGTTCTTC. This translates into CASSMAVRQASEQFF.

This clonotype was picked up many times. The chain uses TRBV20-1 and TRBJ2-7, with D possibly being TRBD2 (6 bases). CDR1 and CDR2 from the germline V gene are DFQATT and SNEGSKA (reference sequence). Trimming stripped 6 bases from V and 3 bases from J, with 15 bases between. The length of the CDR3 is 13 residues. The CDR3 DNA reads TGCAGTGCAGCGGAGGGTAGGGGCTACGAGCAGTACTTC. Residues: CSAAEGRGYEQYF.

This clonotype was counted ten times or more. This CDR3 is CASSLERTGELFF. CDR3 DNA sequence: TGTGCCAGCAGCCTTGAGCGCACCGGGGAGCTGTTTTTT. J is TRBJ2-2 and V is TRBV7-7; D remains unclear. V was clipped by 5 bases and J by 4 bases, with 8 bases between them. Germline values: CDR1 SSHAT, CDR2 FNYEAQ (reference sequence). CDR3 length: 13 amino acids.

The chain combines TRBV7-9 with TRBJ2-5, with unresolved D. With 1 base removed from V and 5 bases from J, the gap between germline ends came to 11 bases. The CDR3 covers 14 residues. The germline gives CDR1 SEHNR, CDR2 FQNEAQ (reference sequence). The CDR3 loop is CASSLERSGETQYF. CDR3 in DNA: TGTGCCAGCAGCTTAGAACGGTCCGGGGAGACCCAGTACTTC. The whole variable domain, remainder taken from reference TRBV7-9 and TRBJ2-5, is DTGVSQNPRHKITKRGQNVTFRCDPISEHNRLYWYRQTLGQGPEFLTYFQNEAQLEKSRLLSDRFSAERPKGSFSTLEIQRTEQGDSAMYLCASSLERSGETQYFGPGTRLLVL.

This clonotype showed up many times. In DNA form, the CDR3 reads TGTGCCAGTAGTAGTGGGGACCAGGAAAAACTGTTTTTT. Protein sequence: CASSSGDQEKLFF. This chain uses TRBV19 with TRBJ1-4; D is possibly TRBD1 (5 bases). The CDR3 extends over 13 amino acids. V was pared by 4 bases and J by 8 bases, with 11 bases between. The germline V gene has CDR1 LNHDA and CDR2 SQIVND (reference sequence).

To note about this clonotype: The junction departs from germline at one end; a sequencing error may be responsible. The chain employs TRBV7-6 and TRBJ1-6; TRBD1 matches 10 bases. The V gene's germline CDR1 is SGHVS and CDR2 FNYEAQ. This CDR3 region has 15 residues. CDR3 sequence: CASSLWGQGYSPLYF. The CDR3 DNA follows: TGTGCCAGCAGCTTATGGGGACAGGGGTATTCACCCCTCTACTTT.

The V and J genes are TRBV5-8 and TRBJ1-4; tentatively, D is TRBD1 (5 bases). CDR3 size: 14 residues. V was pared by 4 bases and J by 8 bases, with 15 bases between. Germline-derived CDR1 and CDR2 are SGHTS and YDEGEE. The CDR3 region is CASSGAPWNEKLFF. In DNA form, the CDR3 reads TGTGCCAGCAGCGGGGCCCCGTGGAACGAAAAACTGTTTTTT.

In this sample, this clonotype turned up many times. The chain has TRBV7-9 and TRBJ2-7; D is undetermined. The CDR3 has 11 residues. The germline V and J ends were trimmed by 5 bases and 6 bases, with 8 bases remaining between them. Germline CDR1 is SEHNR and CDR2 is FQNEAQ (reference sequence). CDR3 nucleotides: TGTGCCAGCAGCCCTATAACCGAGCAGTACTTC. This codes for CASSPITEQYF.

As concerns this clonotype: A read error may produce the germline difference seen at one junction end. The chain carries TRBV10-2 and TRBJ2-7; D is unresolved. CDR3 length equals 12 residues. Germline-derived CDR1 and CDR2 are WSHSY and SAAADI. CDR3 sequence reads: CASSRTSREQYF. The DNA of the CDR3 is TGTGCCAGCAGTAGGACCTCCAGGGAGCAGTACTTC.

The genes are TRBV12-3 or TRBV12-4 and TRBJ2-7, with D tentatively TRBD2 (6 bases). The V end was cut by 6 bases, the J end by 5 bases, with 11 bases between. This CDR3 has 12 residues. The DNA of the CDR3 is TGTGCCAGCAGGAAGGAGGGGCACGAGCAGTACTTC. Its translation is CASRKEGHEQYF.

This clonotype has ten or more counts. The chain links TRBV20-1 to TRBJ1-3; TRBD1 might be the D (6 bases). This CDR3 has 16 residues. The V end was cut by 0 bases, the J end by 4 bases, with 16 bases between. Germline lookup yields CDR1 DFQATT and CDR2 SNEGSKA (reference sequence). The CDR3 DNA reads TGCAGTGCTAGAGATTCGCGGGGGCTAGGGGGAAACACCATATATTTT. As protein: CSARDSRGLGGNTIYF.

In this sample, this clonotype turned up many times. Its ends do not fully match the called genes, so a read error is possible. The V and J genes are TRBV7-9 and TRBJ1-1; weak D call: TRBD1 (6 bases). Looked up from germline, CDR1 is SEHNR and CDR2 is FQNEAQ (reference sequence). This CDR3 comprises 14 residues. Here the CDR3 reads CASSSGHVSTEALF. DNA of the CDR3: TGTGCCAGCAGCTCGGGACATGTGAGCACTGAAGCTCTCTTT.

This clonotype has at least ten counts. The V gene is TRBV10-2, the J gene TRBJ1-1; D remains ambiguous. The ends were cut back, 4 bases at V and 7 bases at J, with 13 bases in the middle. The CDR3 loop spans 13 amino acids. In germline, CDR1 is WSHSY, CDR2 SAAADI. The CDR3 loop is CASSAGTLGEAFF. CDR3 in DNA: TGCGCCAGCAGTGCGGGCACCCTAGGTGAAGCTTTCTTT.

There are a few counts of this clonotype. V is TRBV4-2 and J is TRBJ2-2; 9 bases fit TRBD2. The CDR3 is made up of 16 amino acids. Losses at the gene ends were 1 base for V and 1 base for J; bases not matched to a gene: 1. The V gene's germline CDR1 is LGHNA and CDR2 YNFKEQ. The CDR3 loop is CASSQVLAGNTGELFF. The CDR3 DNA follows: TGTGCCAGCAGCCAAGTACTAGCGGGGAACACCGGGGAGCTGTTTTTT.

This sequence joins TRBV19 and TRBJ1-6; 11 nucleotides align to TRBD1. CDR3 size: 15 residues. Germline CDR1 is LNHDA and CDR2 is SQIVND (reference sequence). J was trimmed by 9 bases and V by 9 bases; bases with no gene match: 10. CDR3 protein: CASSHRDRGISPLHF. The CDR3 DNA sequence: TGTGCCAGCAGCCATCGGGACAGGGGGATTTCACCCCTCCACTTT.

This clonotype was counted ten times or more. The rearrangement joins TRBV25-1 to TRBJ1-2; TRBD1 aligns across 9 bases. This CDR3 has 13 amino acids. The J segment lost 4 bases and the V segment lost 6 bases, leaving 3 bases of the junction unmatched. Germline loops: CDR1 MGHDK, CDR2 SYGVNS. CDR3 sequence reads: CASSETGGYGYTF. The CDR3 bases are TGTGCCAGCAGCGAGACAGGGGGCTATGGCTACACCTTC.

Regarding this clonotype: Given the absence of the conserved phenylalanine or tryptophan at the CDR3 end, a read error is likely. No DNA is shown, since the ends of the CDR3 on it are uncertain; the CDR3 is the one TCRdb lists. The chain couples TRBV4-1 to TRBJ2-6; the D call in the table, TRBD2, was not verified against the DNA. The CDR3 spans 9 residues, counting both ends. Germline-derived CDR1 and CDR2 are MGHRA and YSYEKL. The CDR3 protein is CASSQVLAG.

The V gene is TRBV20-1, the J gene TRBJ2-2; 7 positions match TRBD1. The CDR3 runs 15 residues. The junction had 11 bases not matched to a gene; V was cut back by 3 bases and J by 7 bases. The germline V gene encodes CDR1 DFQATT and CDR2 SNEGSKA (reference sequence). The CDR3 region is CSASSVQGDVGELFF. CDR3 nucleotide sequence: TGCAGTGCTAGTTCTGTCCAGGGGGACGTCGGGGAGCTGTTTTTT.

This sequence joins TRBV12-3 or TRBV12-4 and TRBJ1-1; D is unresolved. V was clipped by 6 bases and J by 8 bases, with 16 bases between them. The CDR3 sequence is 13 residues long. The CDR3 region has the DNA TGTGCCAGCAGCTTACCTCAGAGGCCCGAAGCTTTCTTT. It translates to CASSLPQRPEAFF.

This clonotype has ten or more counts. The CDR3 region has the DNA TGTGCCAGCAGCCTAAACGACCGACAGGGGAGCTCCTACGAGCAGTACTTC. Protein: CASSLNDRQGSSYEQYF. The rearrangement links TRBV7-9 to TRBJ2-7, with TRBD1 matching over 8 bases. J was trimmed by 0 bases and V by 5 bases; bases with no gene match: 12. Germline CDR1 and CDR2: SEHNR and FQNEAQ (reference sequence). This CDR3 region has 17 residues.

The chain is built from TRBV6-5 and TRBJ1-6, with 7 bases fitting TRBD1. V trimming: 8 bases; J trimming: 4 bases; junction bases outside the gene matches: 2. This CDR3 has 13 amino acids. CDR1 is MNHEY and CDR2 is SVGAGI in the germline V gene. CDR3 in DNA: TGTGCCAGCCGGGACAGATATAATTCACCCCTCCACTTT. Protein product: CASRDRYNSPLHF.

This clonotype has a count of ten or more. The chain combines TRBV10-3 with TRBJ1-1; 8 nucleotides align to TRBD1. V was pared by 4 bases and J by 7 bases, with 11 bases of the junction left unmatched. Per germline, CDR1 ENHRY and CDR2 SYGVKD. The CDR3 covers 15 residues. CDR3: CAISADRADRGEAFF. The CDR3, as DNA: TGTGCCATCAGTGCGGACAGGGCAGACAGAGGTGAAGCTTTCTTT.